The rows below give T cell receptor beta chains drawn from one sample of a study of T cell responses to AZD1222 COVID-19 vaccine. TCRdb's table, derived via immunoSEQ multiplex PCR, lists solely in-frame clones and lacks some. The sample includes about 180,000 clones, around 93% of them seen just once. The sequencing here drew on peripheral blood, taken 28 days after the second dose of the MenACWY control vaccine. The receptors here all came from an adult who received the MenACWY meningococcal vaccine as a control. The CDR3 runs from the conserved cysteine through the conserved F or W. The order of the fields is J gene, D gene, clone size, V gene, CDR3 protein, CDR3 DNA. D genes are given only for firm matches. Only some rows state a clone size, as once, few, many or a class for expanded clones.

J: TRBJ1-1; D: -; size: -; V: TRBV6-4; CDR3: CASSVEGTVGAEAFF; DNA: TGTGCCAGCAGTGTGGAGGGGACGGTTGGCGCTGAAGCTTTCTTT
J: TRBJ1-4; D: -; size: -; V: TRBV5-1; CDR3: CASSREAPGKEKLFF; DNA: TGCGCCAGCTCACGAGAGGCGCCAGGGAAAGAAAAACTGTTTTTT
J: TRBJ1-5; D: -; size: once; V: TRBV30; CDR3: CAWSVRVNQPQHF; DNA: TGTGCCTGGAGTGTTAGGGTCAATCAGCCCCAGCATTTT
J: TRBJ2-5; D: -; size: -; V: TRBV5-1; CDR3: CASSPQRSQETQYF; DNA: TGCGCCAGCAGCCCCCAGCGTTCCCAAGAGACCCAGTACTTC
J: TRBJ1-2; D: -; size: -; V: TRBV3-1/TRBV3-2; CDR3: CASSRVDSTHGYTF; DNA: TGTGCCAGCAGCCGAGTGGACAGCACCCATGGCTACACCTTC
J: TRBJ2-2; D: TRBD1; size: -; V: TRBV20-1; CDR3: CSASTLGTVTGELFF; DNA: TGCAGTGCTAGTACCCTCGGGACAGTCACCGGGGAGCTGTTTTTT
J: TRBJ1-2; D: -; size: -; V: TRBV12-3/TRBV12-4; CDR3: CASSLTEHGYTF; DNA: TGTGCCAGCAGTTTGACAGAGCATGGCTACACCTTC
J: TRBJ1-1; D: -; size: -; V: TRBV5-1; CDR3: CASLQGTTNTEAFF; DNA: TGCGCCAGCCTCCAGGGGACGACGAACACTGAAGCTTTCTTT
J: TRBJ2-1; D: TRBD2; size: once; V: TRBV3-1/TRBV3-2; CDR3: CASSPSGGAYEQFF; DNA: TGTGCCAGCAGCCCTAGCGGGGGGGCCTATGAGCAGTTCTTC
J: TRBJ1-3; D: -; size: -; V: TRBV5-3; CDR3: CARSLVGVTGNTIYF; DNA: TGTGCCAGAAGCTTGGTGGGGGTTACTGGAAACACCATATATTTT
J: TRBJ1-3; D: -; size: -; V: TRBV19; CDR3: CASSTVGNTIYF; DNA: TGTGCCAGTAGTACAGTTGGAAACACCATATATTTT
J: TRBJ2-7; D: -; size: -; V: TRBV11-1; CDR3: CASSSLGGRYEQYF; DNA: TGTGCCAGCAGTTCCTTGGGGGGCCGCTACGAGCAGTACTTC
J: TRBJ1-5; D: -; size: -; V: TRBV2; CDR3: CASSFWPSNQPQHF; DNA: TGTGCCAGCAGTTTCTGGCCGTCCAATCAGCCCCAGCATTTT
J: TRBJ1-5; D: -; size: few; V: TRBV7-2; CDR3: CASSPSGGSQPQHF; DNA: TGTGCCAGCAGCCCCAGTGGTGGCAGTCAGCCCCAGCATTTT
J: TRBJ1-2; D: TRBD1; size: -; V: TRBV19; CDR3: CASSGTGASSSMAYTF; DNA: TGTGCCAGTAGTGGGACAGGGGCTTCCTCTTCTATGGCCTACACCTTC
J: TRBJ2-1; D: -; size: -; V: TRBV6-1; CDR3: CASSVHAGSSYNEQFF; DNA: TGTGCCAGCAGTGTACACGCGGGGAGCTCCTACAATGAGCAGTTCTTC
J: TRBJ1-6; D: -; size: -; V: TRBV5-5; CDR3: CASSLAAPGGVSPLHF; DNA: TGTGCCAGCAGCTTGGCGGCTCCCGGAGGAGTTTCACCCCTCCACTTT
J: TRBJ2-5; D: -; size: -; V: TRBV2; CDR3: CASRQDRAGGETQYF; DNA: TGTGCCAGCAGACAAGACAGGGCCGGGGGAGAGACCCAGTACTTC
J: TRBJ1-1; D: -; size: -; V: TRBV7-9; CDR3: CASSRTPEEAFF; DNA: TGTGCCAGCAGTCGAACACCGGAGGAAGCTTTCTTT
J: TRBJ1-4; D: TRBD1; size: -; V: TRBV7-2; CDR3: CASSPNRGGKLFF; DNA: TGTGCCAGCAGCCCAAACAGGGGCGGAAAACTGTTTTTT
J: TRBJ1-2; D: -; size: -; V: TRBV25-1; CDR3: CASSGGPDYGYTF; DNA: TGTGCCAGCAGCGGGGGGCCGGACTATGGCTACACCTTC
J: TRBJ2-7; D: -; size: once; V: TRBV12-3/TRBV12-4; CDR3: CASSLGRNYEQYF; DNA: TGTGCCAGCAGTTTGGGGCGGAACTACGAGCAGTACTTC
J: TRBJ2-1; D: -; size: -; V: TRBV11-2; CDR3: CASSSRQVIHNEQFF; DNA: TGTGCCAGCAGCTCGCGACAGGTTATTCACAATGAGCAGTTCTTC
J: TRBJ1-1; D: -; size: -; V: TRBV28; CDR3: CASSLGGVRGNTEAFF; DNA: TGTGCCAGCAGTCTAGGCGGGGTTAGAGGGAACACTGAAGCTTTCTTT
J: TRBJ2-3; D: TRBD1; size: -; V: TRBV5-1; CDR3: CASSGGTGPSTDTQYF; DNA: TGCGCCAGCAGCGGGGGGACAGGGCCTAGCACAGATACGCAGTATTTT
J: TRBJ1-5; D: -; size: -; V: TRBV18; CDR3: CASSPVKGRQPQHF; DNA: TGTGCCAGCTCACCGGTAAAGGGGAGGCAGCCCCAGCATTTT
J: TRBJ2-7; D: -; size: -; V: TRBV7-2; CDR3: CASSSRDGPYEQYF; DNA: TGTGCCAGCAGCTCCCGGGACGGACCCTACGAGCAGTACTTC
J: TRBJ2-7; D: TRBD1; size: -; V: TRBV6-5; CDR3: CASQTGKHEQYF; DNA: TGTGCCAGTCAGACAGGGAAGCACGAGCAGTACTTC
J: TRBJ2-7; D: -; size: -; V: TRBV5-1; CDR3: CASGLGQTYEQYF; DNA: TGCGCCAGCGGATTAGGACAGACTTACGAGCAGTACTTC
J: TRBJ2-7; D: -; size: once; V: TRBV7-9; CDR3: CASSSGQTHSYEQYF; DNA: TGTGCCAGCAGCTCAGGACAGACTCACTCCTACGAGCAGTACTTC
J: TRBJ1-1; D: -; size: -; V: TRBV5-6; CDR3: CASSLGRTVIYTEAFF; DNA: TGTGCCAGCAGCTTGGGTAGGACAGTTATTTATACTGAAGCTTTCTTT
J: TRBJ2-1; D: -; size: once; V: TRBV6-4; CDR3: CASSTSWGAGEQFF; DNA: TGTGCCAGCAGTACCTCATGGGGGGCCGGTGAGCAGTTCTTC
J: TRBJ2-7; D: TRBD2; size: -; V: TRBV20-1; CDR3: CSASQWEGRPNEQYF; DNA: TGCAGTGCTAGTCAGTGGGAGGGTCGCCCTAACGAGCAGTACTTC
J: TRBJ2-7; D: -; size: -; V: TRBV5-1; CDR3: CASSLSGSEQYF; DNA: TGCGCCAGCAGCTTGAGTGGGAGCGAGCAGTACTTC
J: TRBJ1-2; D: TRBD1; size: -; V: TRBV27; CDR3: CASSFGQGDYGYTF; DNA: TGTGCCAGCAGTTTCGGACAGGGGGACTATGGCTACACCTTC
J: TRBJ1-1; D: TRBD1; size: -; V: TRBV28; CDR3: CASSLTGGAPEAFF; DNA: TGTGCCAGCAGTTTAACAGGGGGCGCCCCTGAAGCTTTCTTT
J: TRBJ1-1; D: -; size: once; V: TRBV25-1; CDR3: CASSWTQNTEAFF; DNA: TGTGCCAGCAGTTGGACTCAGAACACTGAAGCTTTCTTT
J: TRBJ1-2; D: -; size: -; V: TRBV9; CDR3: CASSGAGVGYTF; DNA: TGTGCCAGCAGCGGGGCCGGGGTTGGCTACACCTTC
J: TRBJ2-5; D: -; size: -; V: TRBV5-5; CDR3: CASSLRVGRVYQETQYF; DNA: TGTGCCAGCAGCTTGAGGGTCGGACGGGTCTACCAAGAGACCCAGTACTTC
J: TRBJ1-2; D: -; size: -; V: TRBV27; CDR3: CASSLGSRAVYGYTF; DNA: TGTGCCAGCAGTTTAGGTTCCAGGGCCGTCTATGGCTACACCTTC
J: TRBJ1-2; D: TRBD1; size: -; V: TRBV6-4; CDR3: CAKRRDRVHNGYTF; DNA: TGTGCCAAGCGAAGGGACAGGGTCCATAATGGCTACACCTTC
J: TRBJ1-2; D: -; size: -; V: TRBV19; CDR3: CASSTYGARGYTF; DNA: TGTGCCAGTAGTACGTACGGCGCGCGGGGCTACACCTTC
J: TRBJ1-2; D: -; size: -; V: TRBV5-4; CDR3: CASSLGGAPNYGYTF; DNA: TGTGCCAGCAGCTTGGGAGGGGCCCCTAACTATGGCTACACCTTC
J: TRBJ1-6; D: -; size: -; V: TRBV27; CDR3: CASRWDTTGSPLHF; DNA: TGTGCCAGCAGGTGGGACACGACGGGATCACCCCTCCACTTT
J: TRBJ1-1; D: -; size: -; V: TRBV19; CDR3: CASSLIGEENTEAFF; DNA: TGTGCCAGTAGTCTCATAGGGGAGGAGAACACTGAAGCTTTCTTT
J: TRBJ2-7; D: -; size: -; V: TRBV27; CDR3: CASSLAWTAYEQYF; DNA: TGTGCCAGCAGTTTAGCCTGGACAGCCTACGAGCAGTACTTC
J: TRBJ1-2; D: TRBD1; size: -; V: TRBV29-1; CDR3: CSVAGTAPRSNYGYTF; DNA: TGCAGCGTAGCCGGGACAGCCCCGAGGAGTAACTATGGCTACACCTTC
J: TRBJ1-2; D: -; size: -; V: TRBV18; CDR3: CASSPGNSYGYTF; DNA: TGTGCCAGCTCACCGGGCAACTCCTATGGCTACACCTTC
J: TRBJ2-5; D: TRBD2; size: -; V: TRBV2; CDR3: CASSEVGGETQYF; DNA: TGTGCCAGCAGTGAGGTGGGGGGGGAGACCCAGTACTTC
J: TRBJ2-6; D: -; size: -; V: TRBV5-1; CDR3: CASSLVGTGANVLTF; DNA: TGCGCCAGCAGCTTGGTGGGGACCGGGGCCAACGTCCTGACTTTC
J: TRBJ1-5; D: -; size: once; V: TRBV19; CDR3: CASSIEDSNQPQHF; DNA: TGTGCCAGTAGTATAGAGGACAGCAATCAGCCCCAGCATTTT